This T cell receptor (beta chain) stems from a study of PD-1 blockade in classical Hodgkin lymphoma. Study details: Every 2 weeks, patients had 3 mg/kg nivolumab intravenously. Study-level findings and limits: TCR diversity rose significantly by C4D1 in CD4+ but not CD8+ cells. Baseline diversity was lower in partial responders and progressors than complete responders.

Time point of the sample: cycle 4 day 1 (C4D1), after five to seven weeks of nivolumab. Relapse was seen in all patients after autologous stem cell transplantation, and brentuximab vedotin exposure was variable. This table comes from immunoSEQ multiplex PCR, and its TCRdb copy is limited to in-frame clones, with some not included. Of over 15,000 clones listed, 60% to 85% are singletons. About this clone itself: Its antigen is as yet unknown.

V was clipped by 4 bases and J by 6 bases; unmatched bases: 10. This CDR3 spans 15 amino acids. The germline V gene encodes CDR1 SGHNT and CDR2 YYREEE (reference sequence). V is TRBV5-4 and J is TRBJ2-7; 10 bases fit TRBD1. Sequencing was performed on peripheral blood mononuclear cells (PBMCs), taken before the fourth cycle of nivolumab. The sequence derives from a human donor with classical Hodgkin lymphoma. CDR3 sequence (DNA): TGTGCCAGCAGCACCACCAATTGGGACAGGGGCGAGCAGTACTTC. Residues: CASSTTNWDRGEQYF.